This T cell receptor (beta chain) was documented in a study of regulatory T cells in long-lasting Graves disease. Across the whole study: Positivity for TSH receptor antibodies plus over 5 years of antithyroid drugs meant persistent Graves' disease.

The germline V gene has CDR1 SEHNR and CDR2 FQNEAQ (reference sequence). The V gene end was trimmed by 5 bases and the J gene end by 1 base; junction bases not matched to a gene: 4. This CDR3 is 15 amino acids long. Library construction for TCR beta used iRepertoire HTBI primers and Arm-PCR of CDR3 regions. TCRdb itself ran the multiplex PCR reads through MiXCR, one entry per CDR3 protein. The data contain around 400,000 distinct CDR3 sequences, 20% to 25% of them singletons. Time point denoted: persistent/refractory GD, antithyroid drugs over 5 years with positive TRAb. Generation of the TCR library employed RNA extracted from PBMCs.

V and J are TRBV7-9 and TRBJ2-2; 7 bases align to TRBD2. The source is a woman aged 40-49 years with Graves disease. The material sequenced was peripheral blood mononuclear cells (PBMCs), taken when the disease was refractory, from a patient treated with antithyroid drugs. CDR3 nucleotides: TGTGCCAGCAGCCGAGCGGGAAAGAACACCGGGGAGCTGTTTTTT. Protein sequence: CASSRAGKNTGELFF.